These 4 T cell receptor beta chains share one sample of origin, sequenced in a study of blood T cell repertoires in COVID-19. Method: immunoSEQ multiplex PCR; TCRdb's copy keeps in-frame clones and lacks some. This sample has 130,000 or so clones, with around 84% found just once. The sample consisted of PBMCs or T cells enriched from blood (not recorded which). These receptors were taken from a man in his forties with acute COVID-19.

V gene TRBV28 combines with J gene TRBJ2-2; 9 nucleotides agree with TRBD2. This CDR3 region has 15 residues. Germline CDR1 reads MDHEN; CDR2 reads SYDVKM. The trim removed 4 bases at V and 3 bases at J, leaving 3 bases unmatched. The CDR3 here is CASSSGGRDTGELFF. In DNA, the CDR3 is TGTGCCAGCAGTTCCGGCGGGAGGGACACCGGGGAGCTGTTTTTT.

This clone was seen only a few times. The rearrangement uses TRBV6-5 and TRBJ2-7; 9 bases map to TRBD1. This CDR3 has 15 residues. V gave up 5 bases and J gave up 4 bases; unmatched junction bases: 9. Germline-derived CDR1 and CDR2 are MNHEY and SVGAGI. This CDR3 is CASSPGQGDKYEQYF. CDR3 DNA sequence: TGTGCCAGCAGTCCGGGACAGGGAGATAAATACGAGCAGTACTTC.

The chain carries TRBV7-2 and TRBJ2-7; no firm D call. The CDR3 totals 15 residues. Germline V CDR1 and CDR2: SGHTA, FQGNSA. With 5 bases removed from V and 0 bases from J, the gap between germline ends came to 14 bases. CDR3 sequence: CASSDIVVSSYEQYF. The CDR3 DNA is TGTGCCAGCAGCGACATCGTGGTAAGCTCCTACGAGCAGTACTTC.

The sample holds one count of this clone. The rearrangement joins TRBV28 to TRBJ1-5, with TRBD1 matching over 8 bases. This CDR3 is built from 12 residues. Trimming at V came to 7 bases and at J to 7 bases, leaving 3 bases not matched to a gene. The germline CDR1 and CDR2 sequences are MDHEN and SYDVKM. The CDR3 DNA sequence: TGTGCCAGCACTACAGGGGGGCAGCCCCAGCATTTT. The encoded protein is CASTTGGQPQHF.